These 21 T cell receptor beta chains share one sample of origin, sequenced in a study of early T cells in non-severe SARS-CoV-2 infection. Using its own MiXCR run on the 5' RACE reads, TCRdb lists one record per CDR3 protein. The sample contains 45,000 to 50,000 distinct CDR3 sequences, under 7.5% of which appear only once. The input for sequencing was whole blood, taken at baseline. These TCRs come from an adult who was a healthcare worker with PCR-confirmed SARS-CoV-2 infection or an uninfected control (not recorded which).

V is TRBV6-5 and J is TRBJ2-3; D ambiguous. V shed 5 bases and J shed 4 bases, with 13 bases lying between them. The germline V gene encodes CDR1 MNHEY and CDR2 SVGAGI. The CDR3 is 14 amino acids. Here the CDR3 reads CASSPRHLPDTQYF. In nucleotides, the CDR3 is TGTGCCAGCAGTCCTCGGCACCTTCCAGATACGCAGTATTTT.

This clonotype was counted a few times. The CDR3 spells CASSLPSGHLNTEAFF. CDR3 DNA sequence: TGTGCCAGCAGCCTCCCGAGTGGACACTTGAACACTGAAGCTTTCTTT. This sequence joins TRBV13 and TRBJ1-1; D perhaps matches TRBD1 (5 bases). Trimming cost V 5 bases and J 0 bases, with 16 bases left between them. The CDR3 has 16 residues. CDR1 PRHDT and CDR2 FYEKMQ come from the germline V gene (reference sequence).

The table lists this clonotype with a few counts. The CDR3 DNA reads as TGCAGCGCTACTAGCGGGGGGCGAGCGACGGATACGCAGTATTTT. Encoded protein: CSATSGGRATDTQYF. The chain employs TRBV29-1 and TRBJ2-3; 12 bases align to TRBD2. Per germline, CDR1 SQVTM and CDR2 ANQGSEA. Trimming took 7 bases from V and 6 from J; bases not matched to a gene: 11. This CDR3 is 15 amino acids long.

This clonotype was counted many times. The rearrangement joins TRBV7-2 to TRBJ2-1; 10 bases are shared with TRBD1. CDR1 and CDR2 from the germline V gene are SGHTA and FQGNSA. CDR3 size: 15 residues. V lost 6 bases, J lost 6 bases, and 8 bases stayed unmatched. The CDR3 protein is CASRTTGTGVNEQFF. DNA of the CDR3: TGTGCCAGCAGAACGACCGGGACAGGGGTCAATGAGCAGTTCTTC.

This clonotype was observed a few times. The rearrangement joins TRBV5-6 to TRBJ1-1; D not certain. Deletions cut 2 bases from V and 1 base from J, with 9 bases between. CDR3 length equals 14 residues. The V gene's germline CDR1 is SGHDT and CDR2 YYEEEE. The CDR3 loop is CASSFRIRNTEAFF. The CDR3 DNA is TGTGCCAGCAGCTTTAGGATAAGGAACACTGAAGCTTTCTTT.

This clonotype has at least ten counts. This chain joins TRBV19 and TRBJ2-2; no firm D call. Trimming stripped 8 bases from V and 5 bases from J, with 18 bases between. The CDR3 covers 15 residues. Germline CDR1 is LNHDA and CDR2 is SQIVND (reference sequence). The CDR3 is CASSHSKEWTGELFF. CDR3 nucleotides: TGTGCCAGTTCACATTCCAAGGAGTGGACCGGGGAGCTGTTTTTT. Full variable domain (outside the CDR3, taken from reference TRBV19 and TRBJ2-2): DGGITQSPKYLFRKEGQNVTLSCEQNLNHDAMYWYRQDPGQGLRLIYYSQIVNDFQKGDIAEGYSVSREKKESFPLTVTSAQKNPTAFYLCASSHSKEWTGELFFGEGSRLTVL.

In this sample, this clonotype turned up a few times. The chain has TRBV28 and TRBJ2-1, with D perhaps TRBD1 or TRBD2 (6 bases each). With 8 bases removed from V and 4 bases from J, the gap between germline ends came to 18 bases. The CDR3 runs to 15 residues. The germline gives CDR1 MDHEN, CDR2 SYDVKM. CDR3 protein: CASFGGPAEYNEQFF. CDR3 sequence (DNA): TGTGCCAGCTTCGGGGGCCCAGCGGAATACAATGAGCAGTTCTTC.

CDR3 bases: TGTGCCAGCAGCTCGCCCCCGGGACTCACAAATTCACCCCTCCACTTT. This codes for CASSSPPGLTNSPLHF. The genes are TRBV7-9 and TRBJ1-6, with D possibly being TRBD1 (5 bases). Germline-derived CDR1 and CDR2 are SEHNR and FQNEAQ (reference sequence). The CDR3 covers 16 residues. V was pared by 4 bases and J by 7 bases, with 17 bases between.

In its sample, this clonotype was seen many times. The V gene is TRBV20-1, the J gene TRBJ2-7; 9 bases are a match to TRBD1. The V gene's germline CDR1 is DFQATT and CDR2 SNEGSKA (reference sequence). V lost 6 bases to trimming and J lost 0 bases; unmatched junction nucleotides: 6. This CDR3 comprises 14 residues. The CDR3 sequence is CSAMRTGASYEQYF. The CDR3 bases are TGCAGTGCGATGAGGACAGGGGCCTCCTACGAGCAGTACTTC.

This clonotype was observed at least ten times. The CDR3 coding sequence is TGTGCCAGCAGTCGGCGGACAGACGGAGGAAAAAAACTGTTTTTT. Translation gives CASSRRTDGGKKLFF. V is TRBV27 and J is TRBJ1-4; D possibly corresponds to TRBD1 (6 bases). CDR1 is MNHEY and CDR2 is SMNVEV in the germline V gene (reference sequence). V was trimmed by 5 bases and J by 9 bases, leaving 19 bases between them. This CDR3 region has 15 residues.

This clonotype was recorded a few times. The CDR3 sequence is CASSRDQETQYF. Written as DNA, the CDR3 is TGTGCCAGCAGCAGAGACCAAGAGACCCAGTACTTC. V gene TRBV13 combines with J gene TRBJ2-5; D not certain. Germline CDR1 is PRHDT and CDR2 is FYEKMQ (reference sequence). The CDR3 spans 12 residues. V was trimmed by 5 bases and J by 0 bases, leaving 4 bases between them. The variable domain in full, completed from reference TRBV13 and TRBJ2-5, reads AAGVIQSPRHLIKEKRETATLKCYPIPRHDTVYWYQQGPGQDPQFLISFYEKMQSDKGSIPDRFSAQQFSDYHSELNMSSLELGDSALYFCASSRDQETQYFGPGTRLLVL.

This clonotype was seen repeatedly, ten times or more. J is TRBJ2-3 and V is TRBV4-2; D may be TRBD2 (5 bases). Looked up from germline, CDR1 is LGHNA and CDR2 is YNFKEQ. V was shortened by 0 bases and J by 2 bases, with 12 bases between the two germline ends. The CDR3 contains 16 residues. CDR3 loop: CASSQEASGATDTQYF. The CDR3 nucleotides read TGTGCCAGCAGCCAAGAGGCCAGCGGAGCCACAGATACGCAGTATTTT.

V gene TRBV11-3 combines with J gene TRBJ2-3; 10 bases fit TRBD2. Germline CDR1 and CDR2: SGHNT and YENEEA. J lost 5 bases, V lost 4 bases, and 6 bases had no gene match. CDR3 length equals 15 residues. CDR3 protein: CASSSKRGGLDTQYF. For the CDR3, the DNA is TGTGCCAGCAGCTCAAAGCGGGGGGGCCTAGATACGCAGTATTTT.

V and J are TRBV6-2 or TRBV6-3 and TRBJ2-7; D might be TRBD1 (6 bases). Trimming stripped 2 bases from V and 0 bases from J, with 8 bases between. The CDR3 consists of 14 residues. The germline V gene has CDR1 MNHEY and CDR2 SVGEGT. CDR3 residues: CASSYGTNSYEQYF. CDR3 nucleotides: TGTGCCAGCAGTTACGGGACAAACTCCTACGAGCAGTACTTC.

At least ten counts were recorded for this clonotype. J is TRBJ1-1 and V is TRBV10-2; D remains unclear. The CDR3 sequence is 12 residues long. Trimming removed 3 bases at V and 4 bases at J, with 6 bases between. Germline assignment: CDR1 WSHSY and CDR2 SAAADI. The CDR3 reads CASSDWITEAFF. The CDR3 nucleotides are TGCGCCAGCAGTGACTGGATCACTGAAGCTTTCTTT.

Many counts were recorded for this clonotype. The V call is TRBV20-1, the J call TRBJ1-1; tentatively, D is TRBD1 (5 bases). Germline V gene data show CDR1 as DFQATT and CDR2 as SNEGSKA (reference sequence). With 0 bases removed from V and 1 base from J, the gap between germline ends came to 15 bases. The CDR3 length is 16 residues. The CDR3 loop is CSARDRRQGGNTEAFF. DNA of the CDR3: TGCAGTGCTAGAGATAGGAGGCAGGGAGGGAACACTGAAGCTTTCTTT.

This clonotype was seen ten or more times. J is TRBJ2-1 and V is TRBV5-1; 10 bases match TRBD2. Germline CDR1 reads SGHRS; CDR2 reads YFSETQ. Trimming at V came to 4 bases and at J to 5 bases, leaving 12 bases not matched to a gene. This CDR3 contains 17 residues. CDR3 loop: CASSPDTLAGGNNEQFF. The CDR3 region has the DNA TGCGCCAGCAGCCCGGATACTTTAGCGGGGGGAAACAATGAGCAGTTCTTC.

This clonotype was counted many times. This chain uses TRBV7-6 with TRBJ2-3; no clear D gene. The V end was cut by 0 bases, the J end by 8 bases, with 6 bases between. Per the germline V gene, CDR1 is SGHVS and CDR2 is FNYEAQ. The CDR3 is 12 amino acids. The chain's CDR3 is CASSLALGTQYF. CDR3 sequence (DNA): TGTGCCAGCAGCTTAGCCCTAGGTACGCAGTATTTT.

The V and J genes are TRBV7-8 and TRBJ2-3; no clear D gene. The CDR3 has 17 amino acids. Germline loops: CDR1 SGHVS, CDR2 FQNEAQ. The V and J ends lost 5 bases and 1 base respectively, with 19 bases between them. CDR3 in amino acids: CASSPPSRLQRTDTQYF. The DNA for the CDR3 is TGTGCCAGCAGCCCTCCGTCCCGGCTTCAGCGCACAGATACGCAGTATTTT.

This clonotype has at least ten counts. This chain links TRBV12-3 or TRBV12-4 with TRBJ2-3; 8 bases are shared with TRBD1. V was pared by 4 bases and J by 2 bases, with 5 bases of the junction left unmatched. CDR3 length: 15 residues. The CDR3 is CASSSQGAFTDTQYF. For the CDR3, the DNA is TGTGCCAGCAGTTCCCAGGGGGCCTTCACAGATACGCAGTATTTT.

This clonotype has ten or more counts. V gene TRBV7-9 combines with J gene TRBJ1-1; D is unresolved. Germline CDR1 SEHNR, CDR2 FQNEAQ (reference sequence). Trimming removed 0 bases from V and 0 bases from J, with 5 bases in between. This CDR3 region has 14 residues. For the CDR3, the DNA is TGTGCCAGCAGCTTAGCGGCGTTGAACACTGAAGCTTTCTTT. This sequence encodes CASSLAALNTEAFF.